Detailed here is one TCR beta chain. The antigen remains undetermined. CDR3 size: 14 residues. Losses at the gene ends were 8 bases for V and 4 bases for J; bases not matched to a gene: 6. The germline CDR1 and CDR2 sequences are SNHLY and FYNNEI. The sample comes from a study of shared clonotypes between healthy human individuals. Only CD45RO-negative cells positively selected for CCR7 counted as naive CD8 cells, so terminally differentiated effector memory CD45RA+ cells were excluded. The study, taken as a whole, reports: Larger richness was generally estimated for naive than memory subsets.

Produced via immunoSEQ multiplex PCR; TCRdb's table is partial and in-frame only. The sample lists approximately 650,000 clones, roughly 96% seen once, with less than 0.13% in the top ten. The TCR originated in a woman aged 25 to 39 in good health. The source material was naive CD8+ T cells sorted from blood. The J gene is TRBJ1-5, the V gene TRBV2; 9 bases fit TRBD1. The CDR3 region has the DNA TGTGCCAGCCAACTTGGGACAGGGAATCAGCCCCAGCATTTT. The encoded protein is CASQLGTGNQPQHF.